This T cell receptor (beta chain) was sequenced during a study of cytomegalovirus exposure and HLA in healthy donors. As regards this clone: Its antigen is as yet unknown.

Generated by immunoSEQ multiplex PCR, the TCRdb table keeps only in-frame clones and is missing some. In the table there are some 200,000 clones, around 86% of which are singletons. Findings and limits, study-wide: While the bulk of TCR sequences proved rare, some public TCRs turned up in many donors. Some TCR beta chains (164 of them) were listed as cytomegalovirus-associated.

It was the approximately 130-subject validation cohort, separate from the approximately 620-subject first cohort, to which the donors belonged. This receptor was identified in a man aged 25-45 years in good health and CMV-seropositive. The sequenced sample consisted of PBMCs.

The CDR3 bases are TGTGCCAGCAGCCAACCCGGGACTCGAGTCGGGACCCAGTACTTC. This codes for CASSQPGTRVGTQYF. The chain carries TRBV7-9 and TRBJ2-5, with a tentative D call TRBD2 (6 bases). CDR1 and CDR2 (germline): SEHNR, FQNEAQ (reference sequence). This CDR3 has 15 amino acids. Trimming left V 5 bases short and J 7 bases short, with 20 bases between.